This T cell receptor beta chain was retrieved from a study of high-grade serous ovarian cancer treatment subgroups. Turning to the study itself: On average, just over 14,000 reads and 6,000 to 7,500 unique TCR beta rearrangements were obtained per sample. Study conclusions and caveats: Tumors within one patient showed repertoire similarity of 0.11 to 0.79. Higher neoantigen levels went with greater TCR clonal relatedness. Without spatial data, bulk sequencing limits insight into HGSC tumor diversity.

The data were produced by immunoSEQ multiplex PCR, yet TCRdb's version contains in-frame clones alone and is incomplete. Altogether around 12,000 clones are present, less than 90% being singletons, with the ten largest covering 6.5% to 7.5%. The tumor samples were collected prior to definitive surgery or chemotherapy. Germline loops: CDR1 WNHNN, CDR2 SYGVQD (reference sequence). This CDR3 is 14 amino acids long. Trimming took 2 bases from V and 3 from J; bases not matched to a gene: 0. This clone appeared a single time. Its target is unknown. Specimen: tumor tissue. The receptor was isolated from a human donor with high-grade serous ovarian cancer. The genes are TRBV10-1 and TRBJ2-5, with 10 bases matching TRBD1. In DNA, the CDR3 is TGCGCCAGCAGTGAGGGACAGGGGGAAGAGACCCAGTACTTC. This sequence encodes CASSEGQGEETQYF.